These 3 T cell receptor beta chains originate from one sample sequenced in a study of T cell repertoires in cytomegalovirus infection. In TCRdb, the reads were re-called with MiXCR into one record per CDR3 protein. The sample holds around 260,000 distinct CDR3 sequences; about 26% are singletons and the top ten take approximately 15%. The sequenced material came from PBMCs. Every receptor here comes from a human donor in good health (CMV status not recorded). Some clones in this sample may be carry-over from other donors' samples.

Here the CDR3 DNA reads TGCAGGATGGGCCCGGGGACAGAACATGGCTACACCTTC. This translates into CRMGPGTEHGYTF. The chain couples TRBV20-1 to TRBJ1-2, with 7 nucleotides matching TRBD1. From germline, CDR1 is DFQATT and CDR2 SNEGSKA (reference sequence). This CDR3 has 13 residues.

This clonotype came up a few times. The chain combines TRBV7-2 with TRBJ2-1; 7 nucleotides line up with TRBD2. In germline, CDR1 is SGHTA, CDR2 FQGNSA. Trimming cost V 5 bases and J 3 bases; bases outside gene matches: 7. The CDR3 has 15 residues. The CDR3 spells CASSPDGGSYNEQFF. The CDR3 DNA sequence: TGTGCCAGCAGCCCAGACGGCGGGAGCTACAATGAGCAGTTCTTC.

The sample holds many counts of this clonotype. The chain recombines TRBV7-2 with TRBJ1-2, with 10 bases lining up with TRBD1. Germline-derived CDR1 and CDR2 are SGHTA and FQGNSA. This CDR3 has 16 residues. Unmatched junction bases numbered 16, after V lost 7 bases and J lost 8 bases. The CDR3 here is CASTAQSGTGAFGYTF. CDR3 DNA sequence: TGTGCCAGCACCGCCCAATCCGGGACAGGGGCGTTCGGCTACACCTTC. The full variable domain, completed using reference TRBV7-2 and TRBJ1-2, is GAGVSQSPSNKVTEKGKDVELRCDPISGHTALYWYRQSLGQGLEFLIYFQGNSAPDKSGLPSDRFSAERTGGSVSTLTIQRTQQEDSAVYLCASTAQSGTGAFGYTFGSGTRLTVV.